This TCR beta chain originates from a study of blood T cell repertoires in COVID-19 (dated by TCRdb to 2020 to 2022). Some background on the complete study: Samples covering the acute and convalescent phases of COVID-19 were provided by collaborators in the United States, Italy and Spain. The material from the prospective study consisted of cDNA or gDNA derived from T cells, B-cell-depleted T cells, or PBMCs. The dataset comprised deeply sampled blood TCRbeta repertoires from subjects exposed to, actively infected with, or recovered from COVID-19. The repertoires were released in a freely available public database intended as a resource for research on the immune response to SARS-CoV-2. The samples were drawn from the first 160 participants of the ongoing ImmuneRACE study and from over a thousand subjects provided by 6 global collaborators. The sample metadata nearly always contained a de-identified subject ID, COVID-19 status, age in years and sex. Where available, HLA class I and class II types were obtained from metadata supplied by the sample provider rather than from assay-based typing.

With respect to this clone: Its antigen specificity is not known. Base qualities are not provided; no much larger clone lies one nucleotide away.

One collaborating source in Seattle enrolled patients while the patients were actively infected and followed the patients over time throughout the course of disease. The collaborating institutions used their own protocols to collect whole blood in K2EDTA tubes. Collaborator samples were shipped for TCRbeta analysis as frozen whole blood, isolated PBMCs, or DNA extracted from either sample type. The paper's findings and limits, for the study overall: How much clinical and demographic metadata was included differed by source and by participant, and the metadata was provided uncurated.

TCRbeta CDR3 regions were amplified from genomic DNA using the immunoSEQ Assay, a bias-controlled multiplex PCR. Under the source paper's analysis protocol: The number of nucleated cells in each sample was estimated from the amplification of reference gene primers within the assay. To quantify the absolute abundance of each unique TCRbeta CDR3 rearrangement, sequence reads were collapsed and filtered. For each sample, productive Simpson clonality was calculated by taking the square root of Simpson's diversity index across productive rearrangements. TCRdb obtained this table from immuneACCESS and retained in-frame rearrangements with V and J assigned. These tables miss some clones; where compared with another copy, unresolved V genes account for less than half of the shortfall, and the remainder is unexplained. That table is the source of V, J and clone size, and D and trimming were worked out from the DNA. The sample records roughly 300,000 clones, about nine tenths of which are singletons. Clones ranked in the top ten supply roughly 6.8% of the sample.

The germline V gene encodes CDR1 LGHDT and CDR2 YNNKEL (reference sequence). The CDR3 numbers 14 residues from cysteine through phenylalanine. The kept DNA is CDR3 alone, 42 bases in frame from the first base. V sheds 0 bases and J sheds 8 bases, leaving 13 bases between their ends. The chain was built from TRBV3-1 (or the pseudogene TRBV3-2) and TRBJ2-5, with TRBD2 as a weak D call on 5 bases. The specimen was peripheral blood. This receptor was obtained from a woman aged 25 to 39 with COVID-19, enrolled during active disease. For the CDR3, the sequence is CASSQEVGVDTQYF. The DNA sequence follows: TGTGCCAGCAGCCAAGAGGTGGGAGTGGACACCCAGTACTTC.